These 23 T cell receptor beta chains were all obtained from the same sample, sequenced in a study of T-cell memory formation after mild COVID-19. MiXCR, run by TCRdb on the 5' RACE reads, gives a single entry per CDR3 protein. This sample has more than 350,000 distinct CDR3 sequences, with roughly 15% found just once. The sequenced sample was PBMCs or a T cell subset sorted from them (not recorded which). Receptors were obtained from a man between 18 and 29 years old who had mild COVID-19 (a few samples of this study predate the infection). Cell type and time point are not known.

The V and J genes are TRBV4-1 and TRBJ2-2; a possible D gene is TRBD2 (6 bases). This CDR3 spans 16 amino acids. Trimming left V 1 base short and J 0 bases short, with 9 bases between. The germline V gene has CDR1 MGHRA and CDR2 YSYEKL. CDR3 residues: CASSQGRGPNTGELFF. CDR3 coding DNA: TGCGCCAGCAGCCAAGGGAGGGGTCCGAACACCGGGGAGCTGTTTTTT.

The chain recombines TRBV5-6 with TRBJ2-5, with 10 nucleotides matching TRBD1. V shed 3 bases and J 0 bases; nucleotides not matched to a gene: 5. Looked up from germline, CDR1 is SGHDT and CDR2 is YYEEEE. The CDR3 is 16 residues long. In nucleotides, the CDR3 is TGTGCCAGCAGCTCCCGACAGGGGGCATACCAAGAGACCCAGTACTTC. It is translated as CASSSRQGAYQETQYF.

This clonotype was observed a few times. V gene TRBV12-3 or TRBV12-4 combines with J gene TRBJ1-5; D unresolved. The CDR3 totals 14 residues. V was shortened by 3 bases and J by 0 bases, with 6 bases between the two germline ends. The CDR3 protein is CASSLRYSNQPQHF. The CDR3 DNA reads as TGTGCCAGCAGTTTGAGGTATAGCAATCAGCCCCAGCATTTT.

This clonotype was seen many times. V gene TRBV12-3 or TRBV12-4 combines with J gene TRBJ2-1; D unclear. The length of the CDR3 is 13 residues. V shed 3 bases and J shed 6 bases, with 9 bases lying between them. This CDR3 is CASSLVTPNEQFF. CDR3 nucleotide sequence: TGTGCCAGCAGTTTGGTCACACCCAATGAGCAGTTCTTC.

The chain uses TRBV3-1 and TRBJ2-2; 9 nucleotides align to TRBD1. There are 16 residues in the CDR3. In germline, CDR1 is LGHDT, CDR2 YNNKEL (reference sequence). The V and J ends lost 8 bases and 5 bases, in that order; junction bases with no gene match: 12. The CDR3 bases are TGTGCCAGCGACGACAGGGGGGGCAGGACGACCGGGGAGCTGTTTTTT. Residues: CASDDRGGRTTGELFF.

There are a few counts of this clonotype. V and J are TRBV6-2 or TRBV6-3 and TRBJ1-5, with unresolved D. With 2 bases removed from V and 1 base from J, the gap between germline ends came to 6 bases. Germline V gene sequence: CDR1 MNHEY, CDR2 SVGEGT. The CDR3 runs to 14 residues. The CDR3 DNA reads TGTGCCAGCAGTTACCGGGTGAGCAATCAGCCCCAGCATTTT. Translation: CASSYRVSNQPQHF.

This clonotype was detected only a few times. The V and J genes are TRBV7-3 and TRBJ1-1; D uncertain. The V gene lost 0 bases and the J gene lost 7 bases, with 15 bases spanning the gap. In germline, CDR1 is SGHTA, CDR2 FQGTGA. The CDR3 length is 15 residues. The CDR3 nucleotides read TGTGCCAGCAGCTTAACAGGTTCCAGGCGAGGTGAAGCTTTCTTT. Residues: CASSLTGSRRGEAFF.

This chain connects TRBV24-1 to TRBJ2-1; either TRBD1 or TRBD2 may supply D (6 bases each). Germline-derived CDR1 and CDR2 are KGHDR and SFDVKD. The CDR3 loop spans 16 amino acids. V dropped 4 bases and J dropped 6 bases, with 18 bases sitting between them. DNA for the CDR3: TGTGCCACCAGTGACGGCGGGACATCAACAGGCAATGAGCAGTTCTTC. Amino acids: CATSDGGTSTGNEQFF.

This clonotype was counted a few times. The CDR3 reads CASSGDSSNQPQHF. The CDR3 coding sequence is TGTGCCAGCAGTGGTGACAGCTCAAATCAGCCCCAGCATTTT. V gene TRBV12-3 or TRBV12-4 combines with J gene TRBJ1-5; weak D call: TRBD1 (5 bases). Trimming left V 5 bases short and J 4 bases short, with 12 bases between. The CDR3 covers 14 residues.

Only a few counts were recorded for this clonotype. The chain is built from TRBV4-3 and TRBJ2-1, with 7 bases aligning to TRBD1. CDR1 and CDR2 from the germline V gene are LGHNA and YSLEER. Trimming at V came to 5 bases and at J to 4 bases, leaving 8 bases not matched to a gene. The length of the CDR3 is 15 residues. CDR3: CASSLDRSWYNEQFF. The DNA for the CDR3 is TGCGCCAGCAGCTTGGACAGGTCGTGGTACAATGAGCAGTTCTTC.

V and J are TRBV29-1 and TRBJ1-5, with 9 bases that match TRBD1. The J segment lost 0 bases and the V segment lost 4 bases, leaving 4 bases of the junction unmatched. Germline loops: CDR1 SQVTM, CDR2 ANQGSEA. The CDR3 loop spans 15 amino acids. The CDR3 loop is CSVGQGGSSNQPQHF. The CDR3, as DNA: TGCAGCGTTGGACAGGGGGGTTCTAGCAATCAGCCCCAGCATTTT. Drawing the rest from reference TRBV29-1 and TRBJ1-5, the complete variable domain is SAVISQKPSRDICQRGTSLTIQCQVDSQVTMMFWYRQQPGQSLTLIATANQGSEATYESGFVIDKFPISRPNLTFSTLTVSNMSPEDSSIYLCSVGQGGSSNQPQHFGDGTRLSIL.

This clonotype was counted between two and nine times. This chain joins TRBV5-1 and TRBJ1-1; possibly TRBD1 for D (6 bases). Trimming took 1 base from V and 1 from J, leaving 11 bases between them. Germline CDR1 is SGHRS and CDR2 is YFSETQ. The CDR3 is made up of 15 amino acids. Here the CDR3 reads CASSLLGGANTEAFF. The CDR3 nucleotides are TGCGCCAGCAGCTTGCTCGGGGGCGCGAACACTGAAGCTTTCTTT.

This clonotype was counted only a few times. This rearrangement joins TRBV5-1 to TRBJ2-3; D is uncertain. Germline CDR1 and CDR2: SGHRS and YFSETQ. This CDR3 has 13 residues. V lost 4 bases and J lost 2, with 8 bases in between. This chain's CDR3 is CASSDTPTDTQYF. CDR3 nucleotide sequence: TGCGCCAGCAGCGATACTCCCACAGATACGCAGTATTTT.

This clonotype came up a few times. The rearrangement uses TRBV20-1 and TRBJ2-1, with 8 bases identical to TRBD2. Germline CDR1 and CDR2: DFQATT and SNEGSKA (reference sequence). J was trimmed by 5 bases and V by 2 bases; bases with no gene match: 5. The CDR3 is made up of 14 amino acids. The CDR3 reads CSARPAGGDNEQFF. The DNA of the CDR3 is TGCAGTGCTAGACCCGCGGGGGGCGACAATGAGCAGTTCTTC.

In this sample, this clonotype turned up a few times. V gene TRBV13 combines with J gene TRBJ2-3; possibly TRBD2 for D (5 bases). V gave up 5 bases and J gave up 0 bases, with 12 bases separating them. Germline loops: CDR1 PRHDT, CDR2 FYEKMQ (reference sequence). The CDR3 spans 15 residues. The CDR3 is CASSLGLGSTDTQYF. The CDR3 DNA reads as TGTGCCAGCAGCCTTGGACTGGGAAGCACAGATACGCAGTATTTT.

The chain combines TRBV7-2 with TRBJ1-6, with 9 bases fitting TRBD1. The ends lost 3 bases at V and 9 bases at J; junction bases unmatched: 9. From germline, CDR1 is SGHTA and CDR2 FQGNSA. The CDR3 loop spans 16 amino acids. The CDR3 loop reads CASSLGQQGAGSPLHF. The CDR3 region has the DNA TGTGCCAGCAGCTTGGGTCAACAGGGGGCAGGTTCACCCCTCCACTTT.

CDR3 sequence reads: CASSRKSSGANVLTF. The CDR3 coding sequence is TGTGCCAGCAGCAGGAAAAGCTCTGGGGCCAACGTCCTGACTTTC. The rearrangement uses TRBV7-9 and TRBJ2-6; the D is unclear. The CDR3 is made up of 15 amino acids. In germline, CDR1 is SEHNR, CDR2 FQNEAQ (reference sequence). V was clipped by 5 bases and J by 0 bases, with 8 bases between them.

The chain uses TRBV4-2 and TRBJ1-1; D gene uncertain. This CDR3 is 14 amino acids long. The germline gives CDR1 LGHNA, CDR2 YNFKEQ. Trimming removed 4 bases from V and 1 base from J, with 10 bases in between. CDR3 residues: CASSLRVENTEAFF. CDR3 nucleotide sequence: TGTGCCAGCAGCCTCCGGGTGGAGAACACTGAAGCTTTCTTT.

Written as DNA, the CDR3 is TGTGCCAGCAGTTCATCGGACAGGAAGGGCGGGGAGCTGTTTTTT. It encodes CASSSSDRKGGELFF. The rearrangement uses TRBV28 and TRBJ2-2; 7 nucleotides line up with TRBD1. V lost 4 bases to trimming and J lost 7 bases; unmatched junction nucleotides: 9. The length of the CDR3 is 15 residues. In germline, CDR1 is MDHEN, CDR2 SYDVKM.

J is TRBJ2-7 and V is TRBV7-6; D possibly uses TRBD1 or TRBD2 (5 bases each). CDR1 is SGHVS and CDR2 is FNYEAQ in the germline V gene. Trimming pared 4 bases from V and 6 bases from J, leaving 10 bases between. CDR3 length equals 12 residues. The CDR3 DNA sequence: TGTGCCAGCAGCTCCATGAGGGGCGAGCAGTACTTC. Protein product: CASSSMRGEQYF.

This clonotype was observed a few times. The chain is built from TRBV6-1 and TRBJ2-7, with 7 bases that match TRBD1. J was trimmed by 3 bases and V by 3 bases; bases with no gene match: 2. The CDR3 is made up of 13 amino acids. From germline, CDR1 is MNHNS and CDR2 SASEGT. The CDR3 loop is CASSEGTVYEQYF. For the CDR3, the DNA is TGTGCCAGCAGTGAGGGGACAGTCTACGAGCAGTACTTC.

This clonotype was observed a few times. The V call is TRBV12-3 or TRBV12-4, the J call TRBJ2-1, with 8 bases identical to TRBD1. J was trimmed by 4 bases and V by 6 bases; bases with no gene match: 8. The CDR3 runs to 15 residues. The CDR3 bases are TGTGCCAGCAGCCCGGACAGGGTAGGGTACAATGAGCAGTTCTTC. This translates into CASSPDRVGYNEQFF.

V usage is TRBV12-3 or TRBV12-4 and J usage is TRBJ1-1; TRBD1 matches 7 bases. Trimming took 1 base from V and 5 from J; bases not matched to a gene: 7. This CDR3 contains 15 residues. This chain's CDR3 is CASSLGTARGTEAFF. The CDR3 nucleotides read TGTGCCAGCAGTTTAGGTACGGCCAGGGGGACTGAAGCTTTCTTT.